What follows are 21 T cell receptor beta chains derived from one specimen sequenced in a study of blood T cells in healthy people across ages. The authors ran a second PCR of about 6 to 11 cycles using a sample-barcoded 5' primer and a J-beta primer mix. From the 5' RACE reads, TCRdb called clonotypes with MiXCR, one entry per CDR3 protein. Among hundreds of thousands of distinct CDR3 sequences listed, about 30% were seen once. The specimen sequenced was blood. These receptors were taken from a woman at least 80 years old in good health.

This clonotype has just a few counts. A much larger clone lies one base from this, so it may be a read error. V is TRBV24-1 and J is TRBJ2-6; TRBD1 might be the D (5 bases). The CDR3 covers 18 residues. Germline CDR1 reads KGHDR; CDR2 reads SFDVKD. Here the CDR3 reads CATSDSRYTVSGANVRTF. The DNA for the CDR3 is TGTGCCACCAGTGATTCTCGTTATACAGTCTCTGGGGCCAACGTCCGGACTTTC.

The gene calls are TRBV20-1 and TRBJ2-3; 13 nucleotides line up with TRBD2. This CDR3 is 14 amino acids long. Trimming took 5 bases from V and 8 from J; bases not matched to a gene: 7. Per germline, CDR1 DFQATT and CDR2 SNEGSKA (reference sequence). CDR3: CSAGGTSGIGTQYF. CDR3 nucleotides: TGCAGTGCTGGCGGGACTAGCGGGATTGGTACGCAGTATTTT.

This clonotype came up a few times. A read error is possible here, since a much larger clone lies one base away. The chain employs TRBV6-5 and TRBJ2-1; 8 nucleotides match TRBD1. CDR1 and CDR2 (germline): MNHEY, SVGAGI. The CDR3 consists of 14 residues. Losses at the gene ends were 6 bases for V and 5 bases for J; bases not matched to a gene: 6. CDR3 residues: CASRRQGFNNEQFF. The CDR3 DNA sequence: TGTGCCAGCAGGAGACAGGGGTTCAACAATGAGCAGTTCTTC.

This clonotype was counted at least ten times. The V call is TRBV2, the J call TRBJ2-3, with D tentatively TRBD2 (6 bases). Germline-derived CDR1 and CDR2 are SNHLY and FYNNEI. V gave up 8 bases and J gave up 0 bases, with 15 bases separating them. The CDR3 loop spans 15 amino acids. DNA for the CDR3: TGTGCCAGCTGTCAGGAGGGGACTAGCACAGATACGCAGTATTTT. Protein: CASCQEGTSTDTQYF.

The chain links TRBV20-1 to TRBJ1-5; D may be TRBD1 (5 bases). The V and J ends lost 3 bases and 1 base respectively, with 19 bases between them. Germline CDR1 reads DFQATT; CDR2 reads SNEGSKA (reference sequence). This CDR3 is 17 amino acids long. The CDR3 sequence is CSARDQGGMGSNQPQHF. For the CDR3, the DNA is TGCAGTGCTAGGGATCAGGGCGGGATGGGCAGCAATCAGCCCCAGCATTTT.

The chain has TRBV20-1 and TRBJ2-7, with D possibly being TRBD2 (6 bases). The CDR3 is made up of 13 amino acids. The V and J ends lost 0 bases and 5 bases respectively, with 11 bases between them. Germline CDR1 reads DFQATT; CDR2 reads SNEGSKA (reference sequence). CDR3 amino acids: CSARDLAYHEQYF. CDR3 in DNA: TGCAGTGCTAGAGATCTAGCGTACCACGAGCAGTACTTC.

The V and J genes are TRBV7-9 and TRBJ1-2; D gene unclear. CDR1 and CDR2 (germline): SEHNR, FQNEAQ (reference sequence). V dropped 5 bases and J dropped 3 bases, with 10 bases sitting between them. There are 13 residues in the CDR3. The CDR3 DNA reads TGTGCCAGCAGCCAGACGTTGGACTATGGCTACACCTTC. It specifies CASSQTLDYGYTF.

The J gene is TRBJ1-6, the V gene TRBV19, with 9 bases identical to TRBD1. This CDR3 region has 15 residues. Germline CDR1 and CDR2: LNHDA and SQIVND (reference sequence). With 5 bases clipped from V and 8 bases from J, the junction kept 7 bases outside the gene matches. CDR3 nucleotide sequence: TGTGCCAGTAGTGATCTGGGACAGGGAGATTCACCCCTCCACTTT. It is translated as CASSDLGQGDSPLHF.

The genes are TRBV5-1 and TRBJ1-1; D possibly corresponds to TRBD1 (5 bases). Trimming cost V 0 bases and J 6 bases, with 9 bases left between them. This CDR3 is 13 amino acids long. The germline V gene encodes CDR1 SGHRS and CDR2 YFSETQ. CDR3 DNA: TGCGCCAGCAGCTTGGCCGTACAGGCTGAAGCTTTCTTT. It encodes CASSLAVQAEAFF.

This clonotype was picked up many times. The chain employs TRBV2 and TRBJ2-1; no clear D. This CDR3 comprises 10 residues. V was trimmed by 7 bases and J by 9 bases, leaving 7 bases between them. Germline values: CDR1 SNHLY, CDR2 FYNNEI. The CDR3 protein is CASKWVEQFF. The CDR3 DNA sequence: TGTGCCAGCAAGTGGGTTGAGCAGTTCTTC.

In regard to this clonotype: A much larger clone sits a single nucleotide away, making a read error possible. The V gene is TRBV5-5, the J gene TRBJ2-1; 10 bases match TRBD2. Germline CDR1 is SGHKS and CDR2 is YYEKEE (reference sequence). The ends lost 4 bases at V and 10 bases at J; junction bases unmatched: 11. The CDR3 runs to 15 residues. The CDR3: CASSISGGQLYEQFF. CDR3 nucleotides: TGTGCCAGCAGCATTAGCGGGGGGCAACTTTACGAGCAGTTCTTC.

Regarding this clonotype: A much larger clone differs by one base, so this may be a read error. V usage is TRBV20-1 and J usage is TRBJ1-2; D possibly corresponds to TRBD1 (6 bases). The CDR3 contains 15 residues. Germline V lookup: CDR1 DFQATT, CDR2 SNEGSKA (reference sequence). The chain's CDR3 is CSAGGGTSLHDGCTF. CDR3 nucleotide sequence: TGCAGTGCTGGGGGTGGGACATCCCTCCACGATGGCTGCACCTTC.

The chain carries TRBV7-2 and TRBJ2-2; D unresolved. V lost 8 bases, J lost 5 bases, and 15 bases lay in between. The CDR3 is 14 residues long. Germline V gives CDR1 SGHTA, CDR2 FQGNSA. The CDR3 nucleotides are TGTGCCAGCCGGGTTCTTCCTAAAACCGGGGAGCTGTTTTTT. Protein: CASRVLPKTGELFF.

The chain is built from TRBV19 and TRBJ2-7; D unresolved. The CDR3 has 14 amino acids. Germline-derived CDR1 and CDR2 are LNHDA and SQIVND (reference sequence). Trimming removed 3 bases at V and 7 bases at J, with 16 bases between. The CDR3 here is CASSITRSAGEQYF. Here the CDR3 DNA reads TGTGCCAGTAGTATCACACGATCAGCCGGGGAGCAGTACTTC.

Many counts were recorded for this clonotype. This chain links TRBV29-1 with TRBJ1-2; no firm D call. The CDR3 length is 12 residues. Germline assignment: CDR1 SQVTM and CDR2 ANQGSEA. Between the trimmed V and J ends, which lost 6 bases and 0 bases, there was a span of 8 bases. CDR3: CSVRDANYGYTF. The CDR3 DNA reads TGCAGCGTACGAGATGCTAACTATGGCTACACCTTC.

This clonotype was found many times. The V gene is TRBV6-1, the J gene TRBJ1-2, with D unclear. CDR3 length: 14 amino acids. Germline CDR1 and CDR2: MNHNS and SASEGT. V lost 2 bases and J lost 2, with 9 bases in between. CDR3 sequence (DNA): TGTGCCAGCAGTGAAATAGCAGGCAACTATGGCTACACCTTC. It codes for CASSEIAGNYGYTF.

The table lists this clonotype with a few counts. This may arise from a read error, as a much more abundant clone is one base away. Here the CDR3 reads CASSRNRGGLYNEQYF. In DNA, the CDR3 is TGTGCCAGCAGTCGAAATCGGGGGGGCCTCTACAATGAGCAGTACTTC. The chain carries TRBV11-2 and TRBJ2-5, with 8 nucleotides matching TRBD2. Germline CDR1 and CDR2: SGHAT and FQNNGV. The J segment lost 11 bases and the V segment lost 6 bases, leaving 20 bases of the junction unmatched. This CDR3 contains 16 residues.

The chain joins TRBV7-9 to TRBJ1-6; D gene ambiguous. The CDR3 length is 13 residues. CDR1 SEHNR and CDR2 FQNEAQ come from the germline V gene (reference sequence). V gave up 4 bases and J gave up 8 bases, with 9 bases separating them. As DNA, the CDR3 is TGTGCCAGCAGCTCTGGCGGTTATTCACCCCTCCACTTT. This codes for CASSSGGYSPLHF. Drawing the rest from reference TRBV7-9 and TRBJ1-6, the complete variable domain is DTGVSQNPRHKITKRGQNVTFRCDPISEHNRLYWYRQTLGQGPEFLTYFQNEAQLEKSRLLSDRFSAERPKGSFSTLEIQRTEQGDSAMYLCASSSGGYSPLHFGNGTRLTVT.

J is TRBJ1-4 and V is TRBV29-1; 7 bases match TRBD1. The CDR3 covers 13 residues. Trimming cost V 6 bases and J 14 bases; bases outside gene matches: 15. Germline V gene data show CDR1 as SQVTM and CDR2 as ANQGSEA. The CDR3 here is CSVSGTDKLGLFF. The CDR3 bases are TGCAGCGTATCCGGGACAGATAAACTGGGCCTGTTTTTT.

This clonotype appeared many times. The chain joins TRBV4-3 to TRBJ1-4, with D tentatively TRBD1 (6 bases). Germline V gene data show CDR1 as LGHNA and CDR2 as YSLEER. This CDR3 has 15 residues. With 3 bases removed from V and 0 bases from J, the gap between germline ends came to 8 bases. The CDR3 sequence is CASSQTGSTNEKLFF. The CDR3 nucleotides read TGCGCCAGCAGCCAGACAGGATCAACTAATGAAAAACTGTTTTTT.

The table lists this clonotype with many counts. The V call is TRBV6-6, the J call TRBJ2-5; TRBD2 matches at 16 bases. CDR1 and CDR2 (germline): MNHNY, SVGAGI (reference sequence). This CDR3 comprises 17 residues. Trimming took 6 bases from V and 5 from J; bases not matched to a gene: 9. The CDR3 region is CASSAGTSGGAFETQYF. The CDR3, as DNA: TGTGCCAGCAGCGCGGGGACTAGCGGGGGGGCGTTTGAGACCCAGTACTTC.